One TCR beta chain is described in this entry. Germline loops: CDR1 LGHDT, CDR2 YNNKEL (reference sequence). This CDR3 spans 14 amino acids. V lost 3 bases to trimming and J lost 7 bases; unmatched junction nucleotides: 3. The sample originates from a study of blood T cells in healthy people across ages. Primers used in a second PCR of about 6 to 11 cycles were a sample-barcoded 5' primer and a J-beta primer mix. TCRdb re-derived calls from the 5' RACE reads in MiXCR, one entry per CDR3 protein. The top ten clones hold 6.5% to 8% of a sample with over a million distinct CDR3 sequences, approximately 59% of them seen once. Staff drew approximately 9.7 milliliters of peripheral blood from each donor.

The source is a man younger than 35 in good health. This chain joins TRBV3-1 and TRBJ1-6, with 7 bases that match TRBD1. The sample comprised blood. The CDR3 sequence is CASSQSRGNSPLHF. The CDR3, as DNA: TGTGCCAGCAGCCAGAGCAGGGGGAATTCACCCCTCCACTTT.